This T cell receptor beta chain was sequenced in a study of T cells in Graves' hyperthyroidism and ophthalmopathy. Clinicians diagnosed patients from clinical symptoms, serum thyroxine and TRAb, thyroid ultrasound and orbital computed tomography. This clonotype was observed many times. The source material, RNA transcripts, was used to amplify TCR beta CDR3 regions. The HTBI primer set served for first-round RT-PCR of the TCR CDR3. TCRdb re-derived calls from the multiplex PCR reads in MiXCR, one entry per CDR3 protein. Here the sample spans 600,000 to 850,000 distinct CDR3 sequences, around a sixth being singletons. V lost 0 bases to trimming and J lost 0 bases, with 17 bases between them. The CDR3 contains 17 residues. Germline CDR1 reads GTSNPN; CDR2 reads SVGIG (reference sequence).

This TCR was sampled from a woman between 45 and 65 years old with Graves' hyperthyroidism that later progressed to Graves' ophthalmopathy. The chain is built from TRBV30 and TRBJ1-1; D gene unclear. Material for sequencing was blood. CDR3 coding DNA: TGTGCCTGGAGTGTACCCACTCCTGCCAACATGAACACTGAAGCTTTCTTT. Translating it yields CAWSVPTPANMNTEAFF.